This T cell receptor (beta chain) was sequenced in a study of beta chain features in type 1 diabetes. Concerning this clone itself: As yet, its antigen is unknown.

The entirety of the isolated RNA underwent reverse transcription, so expressed TCRB transcripts were sequenced. Naive, central memory and regulatory T cell samples averaged roughly 3.6 million reads. TCRdb keeps only in-frame clones here, not all; method: immunoSEQ multiplex PCR. The sample consists of some 350,000 clones, over 8.5% of them appearing once. Stem cell-like memory, regulatory, central memory and naive CD4+ cells were sorted via CD45RO/CCR7/CD25/CD127/CD95/CD27. Over 95% purity was reached by all sorted populations. The study's findings and limits: All four CD4+ subsets from Type 1 diabetes patients carried moderately but significantly shorter TCRB CDR3s. Any role of HLA type in TCRB rearrangement remained unresolved here.

The CDR3 has 15 residues. Per germline, CDR1 SGHVS and CDR2 FQNEAQ. J gave up 3 bases and V 2 bases, and 5 bases lay outside the gene matches. The chain is built from TRBV7-8 and TRBJ2-7; TRBD1 matches at 9 bases. This clonotype was sampled from a man aged 25 to 40 with type 1 diabetes. The specimen was central memory CD4+ T cells from blood. CDR3 sequence: CASSLTGTGYYEQYF. The CDR3 coding sequence is TGTGCCAGCAGCTTAACCGGGACAGGGTACTACGAGCAGTACTTC.